This T cell receptor beta chain is drawn from a study of T cell responses to AZD1222 COVID-19 vaccine. CDR1 and CDR2 from the germline V gene are SGHVS and FNYEAQ. The V gene lost 2 bases and the J gene lost 1 base, with 14 bases spanning the gap. The CDR3 is 16 residues long. Generated by immunoSEQ multiplex PCR, the TCRdb table keeps only in-frame clones and is missing some. The profile shows 25,000 to 30,000 clones, 92% of them singletons. The sequences come from peripheral blood, collected 28 days after the second AZD1222 dose. This TCR came from an adult who received the AZD1222 COVID-19 vaccine. The J gene is TRBJ1-2, the V gene TRBV7-6, with TRBD1 as a possible D gene (5 bases). CDR3 bases: TGTGCCAGCAGCTTAAATGGGGCAGGGAGTAACTATGGCTACACCTTC. Encoded protein: CASSLNGAGSNYGYTF. Full variable domain (remainder filled in from reference TRBV7-6 and TRBJ1-2): GAGVSQSPRYKVTKRGQDVALRCDPISGHVSLYWYRQALGQGPEFLTYFNYEAQQDKSGLPNDRFSAERPEGSISTLTIQRTEQRDSAMYRCASSLNGAGSNYGYTFGSGTRLTVV.